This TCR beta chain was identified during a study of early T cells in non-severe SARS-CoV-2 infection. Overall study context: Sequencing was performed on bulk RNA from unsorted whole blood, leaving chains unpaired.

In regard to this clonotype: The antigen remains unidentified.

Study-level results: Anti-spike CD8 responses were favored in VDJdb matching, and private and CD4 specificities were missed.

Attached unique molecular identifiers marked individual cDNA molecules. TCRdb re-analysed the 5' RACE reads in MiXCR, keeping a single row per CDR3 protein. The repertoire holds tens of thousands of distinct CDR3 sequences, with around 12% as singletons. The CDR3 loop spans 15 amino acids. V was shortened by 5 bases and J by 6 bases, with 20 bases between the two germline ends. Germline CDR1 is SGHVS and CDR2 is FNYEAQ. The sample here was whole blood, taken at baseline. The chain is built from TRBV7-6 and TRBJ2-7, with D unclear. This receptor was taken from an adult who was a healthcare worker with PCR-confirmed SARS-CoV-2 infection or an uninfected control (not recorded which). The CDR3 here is CASSPLPELSVEQYF. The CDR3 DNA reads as TGTGCCAGCAGCCCGCTCCCTGAGTTATCCGTCGAGCAGTACTTC.